Detailed here is one T cell receptor beta chain. These data belong to a study of blood T cell repertoires in COVID-19. Study-level background: There were acute and convalescent COVID-19 samples, and they came from the United States, Italy and Spain. PBMCs, B-cell-depleted T cells, or T cells were the source of the cDNA or gDNA that made up the material.

The table came from immunoSEQ multiplex PCR; TCRdb's copy has only in-frame clones and leaves some out. The sample consists of 200,000 to 300,000 clones, approximately 85% of them appearing once. Germline CDR1 is SGDLS and CDR2 is YYNGEE. The CDR3 runs 15 residues. The ends were cut back, 2 bases at V and 2 bases at J, with 13 bases in the middle. This chain links TRBV9 with TRBJ1-2; the D is unclear. Sequencing used peripheral blood. The clonotype originates from a man between 50 and 59 years old with acute or convalescent COVID-19. CDR3 in DNA: TGTGCCAGCAGCGTCGGGAGCGGCAGAAACTATGGCTACACCTTC. Its translation: CASSVGSGRNYGYTF.